The rows below give T cell receptor beta chains drawn from one sample of a study of T cells in Graves' hyperthyroidism and ophthalmopathy. TCRdb redid the calling of the multiplex PCR reads with MiXCR, one entry per CDR3 protein. The sample lists a few hundred thousand distinct CDR3 sequences; 14% to 15% were seen once. The sample taken for sequencing was blood. The source is a woman in her twenties or thirties with Graves' hyperthyroidism. Each CDR3 is given with its conserved first and last residue. D genes are given only for firm matches. Rows give clone size only sometimes, using once, few, many, or a class for an expanded clone.

abundance	j_gene	v_gene	d_gene	CDR3nt	CDR3aa
few	TRBJ1-5	TRBV28	.	TGTGCCAGCATCCCCCCCGCAGGGGCGGTCGGGCAGCCCCAGCATTTT	CASIPPAGAVGQPQHF
.	TRBJ2-3	TRBV5-1	TRBD2	TGCGCCAGCAGCCCGAGCGGGAGGGATAGCACAGATACGCAGTATTTT	CASSPSGRDSTDTQYF
.	TRBJ2-5	TRBV29-1	.	TGCAGCGTTGGGTCTGGGCTGCAAGAGACCCAGTACTTC	CSVGSGLQETQYF
many	TRBJ2-7	TRBV5-1	TRBD1	TGCGCCAGCGGACGACAGGGGATGCCCGAGCAGTACTTC	CASGRQGMPEQYF
many	TRBJ1-1	TRBV20-1	TRBD1	TGCAGTGCTAGAGATGCAGGGGGAGGCGTGAACACTGAAGCTTTCTTT	CSARDAGGGVNTEAFF
many	TRBJ1-4	TRBV18	.	TGTGCCAGCTCACCCACCGATGAAAAACTGTTTTTT	CASSPTDEKLFF
.	TRBJ2-5	TRBV3-1	.	TGTGCCAGCACTGCCGGTGAGACCCAGTACTTC	CASTAGETQYF
many	TRBJ2-7	TRBV20-1	.	TGCAGTGCTAGCGTTATCGCGGGGTCGGGCGAGCAGTACTTC	CSASVIAGSGEQYF
.	TRBJ2-1	TRBV6-9	.	TGTGCCAGCATTAATCCCATTAGGCCTGAGCAGTTCTTC	CASINPIRPEQFF
.	TRBJ2-1	TRBV5-1	.	TGCGCCAGCAGCTTACGAGACGCCACCTACAATGAGCAGTTCTTC	CASSLRDATYNEQFF
many	TRBJ2-1	TRBV5-4	TRBD2	TGTGCCAGCAGCTTGTCGGGTGGAATAGCGGGAAGCTGGGAGCAGTTCTTC	CASSLSGGIAGSWEQFF
few	TRBJ2-7	TRBV20-1	TRBD2	TGCAGTGCTTCGATCACTAGCGGGAGGCCCTACGAGCAGTACTTC	CSASITSGRPYEQYF